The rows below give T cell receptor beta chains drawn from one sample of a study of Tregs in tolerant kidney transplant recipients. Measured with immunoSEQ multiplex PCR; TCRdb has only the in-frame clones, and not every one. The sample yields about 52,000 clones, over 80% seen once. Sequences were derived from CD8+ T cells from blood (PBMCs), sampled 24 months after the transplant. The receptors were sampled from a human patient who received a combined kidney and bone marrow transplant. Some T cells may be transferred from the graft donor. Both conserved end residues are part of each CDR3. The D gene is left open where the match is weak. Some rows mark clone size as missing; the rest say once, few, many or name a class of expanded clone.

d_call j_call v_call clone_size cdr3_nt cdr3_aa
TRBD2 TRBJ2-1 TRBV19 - TGTGCCAGTAGTATCGGGGGGGAGAATGAGCAGTTCTTC CASSIGGENEQFF
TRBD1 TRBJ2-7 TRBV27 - TGTGCCAGCTTCGACAGGGCCTTAGATGGATACTACGAGCAGTACTTC CASFDRALDGYYEQYF
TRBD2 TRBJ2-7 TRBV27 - TGTGCCAGCAGTTTTGGAGCGGGGGCCTTCTACGAGCAGTACTTC CASSFGAGAFYEQYF
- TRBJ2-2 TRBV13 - TGTGCCAGCAGCCCCGGGAGAAACACCGGGGAGCTGTTTTTT CASSPGRNTGELFF
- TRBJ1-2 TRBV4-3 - TGCGCCAGCAGCCAAGGAACAGGCGACTATGGCTACACCTTC CASSQGTGDYGYTF
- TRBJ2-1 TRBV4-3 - TGCGCCAGCAGCCAAGACCCGGACAGTATCGACGTATACAATGAGCAGTTCTTC CASSQDPDSIDVYNEQFF
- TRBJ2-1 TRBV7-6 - TGTGCCAGCAGCCAGAACTCCTACAATGAGCAGTTCTTC CASSQNSYNEQFF
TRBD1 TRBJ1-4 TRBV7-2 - TGTGCCAGCAGCCAAACAGGGGCCGATAATGAAAAACTGTTTTTT CASSQTGADNEKLFF
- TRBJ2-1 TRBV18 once TGTGCCAGCTCACCAATGGAGCGAGAGCAGTTCTTC CASSPMEREQFF
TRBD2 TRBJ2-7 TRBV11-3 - TGTGCCAGCACGCTAGCGGGAAGCTCCTACGAGCAGTACTTC CASTLAGSSYEQYF
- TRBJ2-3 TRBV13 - TGTGCCAGCAGCCTGGGTAGGGGAGATACGCAGTATTTT CASSLGRGDTQYF
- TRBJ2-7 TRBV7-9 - TGTGCCAGCAGCTTAGCCAACAGGGTTTACGAGCAGTACTTC CASSLANRVYEQYF
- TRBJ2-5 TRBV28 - TGTGCCAGCATTAGGTCTGGGAGACTTACAGGGAAAGAGACCCAGTACTTC CASIRSGRLTGKETQYF
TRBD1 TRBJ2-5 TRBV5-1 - TGCGCCAGCAGCACGGGTCAGGGGGTTTTAGAGACCCAGTACTTC CASSTGQGVLETQYF
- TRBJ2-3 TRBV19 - TGTGCCAGTAGTACCTTATCCACAGATACGCAGTATTTT CASSTLSTDTQYF
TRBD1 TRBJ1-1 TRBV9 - TGTGCCAGCGGGGACAGGGGCCCCACTGAAGCTTTCTTT CASGDRGPTEAFF
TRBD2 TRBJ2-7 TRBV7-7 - TGTGCCAGCAGCCCCAATACCCGTAGCGGGGAGCAGTACTTC CASSPNTRSGEQYF
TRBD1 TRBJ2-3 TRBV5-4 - TGTGCCAGCAGCACCGGGACAGGGTCCGCCCCAGATACGCAGTATTTT CASSTGTGSAPDTQYF
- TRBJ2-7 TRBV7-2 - TGTGCCAGCAGCTTTACTAGGAGCTACGAGCAGTACTTC CASSFTRSYEQYF
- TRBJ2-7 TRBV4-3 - TGCGCCAGCAGCCAAGATCGGACTTCTAACTACGAGCAGTACTTC CASSQDRTSNYEQYF
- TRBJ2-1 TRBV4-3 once TGCGCCAGCAGCCAGTCGCGGGGTTCCTCCTACAATGAGCAGTTCTTC CASSQSRGSSYNEQFF